Below, one T cell receptor beta chain is given with its context. Its antigen remains unidentified. No per-base quality is available; no much larger clone lies one base away. The sample belongs to a study of blood T cell repertoires in COVID-19 (TCRdb year 2020). Background on the whole study: Samples covering the acute and convalescent phases of COVID-19 were provided by collaborators in the United States, Italy and Spain. The material from the prospective study consisted of cDNA or gDNA derived from T cells, B-cell-depleted T cells, or PBMCs. Subjects who had been exposed to COVID-19, were actively infected with it, or had recovered from it provided the deeply sampled blood TCRbeta repertoires that made up the dataset. The repertoires were released in a freely available public database intended as a resource for research on the immune response to SARS-CoV-2. Samples were obtained from the ongoing ImmuneRACE study (first 160 participants) and from over 1,000 subjects provided by 6 global collaborators. The sample metadata nearly always contained a de-identified subject ID, COVID-19 status, age in years and sex. Where HLA class I and class II types were available, the types were taken from metadata supplied by the sample provider, not from assay-based typing. What the authors observed across the whole study: The quantity of clinical and demographic metadata differed by source and by participant and was supplied without curation.

The CDR3 runs 16 residues from the cysteine to the phenylalanine. Solely the CDR3 DNA is kept, with 48 bases framed from the first base. CDR1 and CDR2, looked up from the germline V gene (reference sequence), are LNHDA and SQIVND. V is cut back by 3 bases and J by 5 bases, with 10 bases in the junction unmatched. Each collaborating institution followed its own protocols to collect whole blood in K2EDTA tubes. Collaborator samples were shipped for TCRbeta analysis as frozen whole blood, isolated PBMCs, or DNA extracted from either sample type. TCRbeta CDR3 regions were amplified from genomic DNA by means of the immunoSEQ Assay, a bias-controlled multiplex PCR. Per the original workflow: The number of nucleated cells in each sample was estimated from the amplification of reference gene primers within the assay. To quantify the absolute abundance of each unique TCRbeta CDR3 rearrangement, sequence reads were collapsed and filtered. For each sample, productive Simpson clonality was calculated by taking the square root of Simpson's diversity index across productive rearrangements. TCRdb re-hosts the immuneACCESS table, in-frame sequences only. Its copies lack some clones; in the studies checked, an unresolved V gene accounts for under half of them, and the cause for the rest is not known. The V and J calls and clone size come from that table; D and trimming were worked out from the DNA. The table for this sample lists around 190,000 clones; roughly 76% of them were counted only once. The ten top clones hold around 7.9% of the sample.

The receptor's source is a woman between 45 and 60 years old with active or convalescent COVID-19. Input material: peripheral blood. This receptor chain uses TRBV19 and TRBJ1-2, with 9 central nucleotides matching TRBD1. The CDR3 corresponds to CASSMGGQGKGYGYTF. The base sequence is TGTGCCAGTAGTATGGGGGGACAGGGAAAAGGATATGGCTACACCTTC.